The TCR beta chain under discussion was sequenced for a study of cytomegalovirus exposure and HLA in healthy donors. Study-wide points: In a later analysis, V- and J-gene trimming of beta chains associated with a DCLRE1C missense variant, replicated independently. For most subjects, TCR beta sequences were reported to predict HLA-A and HLA-B alleles with accuracy.

As regards this clone: The antigen is unknown.

With 60 Vbeta and 13 Jbeta primers, the PCR was carried out. Some clones are missing from TCRdb's copy, which holds only in-frame ones; the method was immunoSEQ multiplex PCR. The table includes some 150,000 clones, around 82% detected once. The CDR3 runs to 14 residues. The chain recombines TRBV1 with TRBJ1-1. TRBV1 is termed a pseudogene. The TCR sequence derives from a young man in good health and CMV-seropositive. The sequencing sample was made of PBMCs. This CDR3 is CTSSPTRGTTEAFF. CDR3 DNA: TGCACCAGCAGCCCAACCCGGGGGACCACTGAAGCTTTCTTT.